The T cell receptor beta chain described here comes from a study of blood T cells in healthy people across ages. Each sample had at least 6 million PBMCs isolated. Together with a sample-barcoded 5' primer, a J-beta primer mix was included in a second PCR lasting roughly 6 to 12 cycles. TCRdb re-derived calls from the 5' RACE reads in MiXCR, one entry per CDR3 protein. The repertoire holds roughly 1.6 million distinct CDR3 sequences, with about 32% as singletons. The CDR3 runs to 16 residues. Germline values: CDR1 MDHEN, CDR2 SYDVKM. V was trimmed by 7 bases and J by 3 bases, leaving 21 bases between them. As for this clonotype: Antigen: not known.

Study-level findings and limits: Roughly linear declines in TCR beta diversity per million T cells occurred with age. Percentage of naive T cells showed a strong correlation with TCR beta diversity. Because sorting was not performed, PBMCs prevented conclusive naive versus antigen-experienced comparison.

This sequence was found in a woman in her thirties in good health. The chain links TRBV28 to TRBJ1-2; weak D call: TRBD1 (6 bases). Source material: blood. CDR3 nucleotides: TGTGCCAGCACCGCCTTCGGGACATTATCCGACTATGGCTACACCTTC. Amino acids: CASTAFGTLSDYGYTF.